This T cell receptor beta chain stems from a study of shared clonotypes between healthy human individuals. The donors were all Caucasian adults (living in Nashville, Tennessee). This CDR3 has 13 amino acids. CDR1 MDHEN and CDR2 SYDVKM come from the germline V gene. The V gene lost 6 bases and the J gene lost 2 bases, with 10 bases spanning the gap. Some clones are missing from TCRdb's copy, which holds only in-frame ones; the method was immunoSEQ multiplex PCR. The sample holds a few million clones; approximately 95% are singletons and the top ten take 0.39%. Study-level results: Clonotype sharing levels among donors were expected to vary with sequencing depth.

Turning to this clone: The target antigen is unknown.

This sequence joins TRBV28 and TRBJ1-2; D gene uncertain. Sample: naive CD4+ T cells from PBMCs. Specified subset: CD45RA+ positively selected. This TCR came from a young man in good health. Some clones in this sample may be carry-over from other donors' samples. This CDR3 reads CASRTSWNYGYTF. The DNA of the CDR3 is TGTGCCAGCAGGACCAGCTGGAACTATGGCTACACCTTC.